The 21 T cell receptor beta chains given below trace back to one sample, sequenced in a study of cytomegalovirus exposure and HLA in healthy donors. PCR was performed using 60 Vbeta and 13 Jbeta primers. Using immunoSEQ multiplex PCR, the repertoire was profiled, and TCRdb retains in-frame clones only, with some absent. The repertoire holds 65,000 to 85,000 clones, with roughly 85% as singletons. Sample: PBMCs. Receptor source: a woman aged 30 to 39 in good health and CMV-seronegative.

This chain links TRBV28 with TRBJ2-3; weak D call: TRBD1 (5 bases). V gave up 3 bases and J gave up 6 bases, with 7 bases separating them. CDR1 is MDHEN and CDR2 is SYDVKM in the germline V gene. The CDR3 has 12 amino acids. The chain's CDR3 is CASSFRQDTQYF. The CDR3, as DNA: TGTGCCAGCAGTTTCAGACAGGATACGCAGTATTTT.

The chain joins TRBV28 to TRBJ2-3; 11 nucleotides agree with TRBD1. The CDR3 is made up of 14 amino acids. V lost 4 bases, J lost 9 bases, and 6 bases stayed unmatched. CDR1 and CDR2 (germline): MDHEN, SYDVKM. The DNA for the CDR3 is TGTGCCAGCAGTTCCCGGGACAGGGGGGGGACGCAGTATTTT. Amino acids: CASSSRDRGGTQYF. Complete variable domain (other parts from reference TRBV28 and TRBJ2-3): DVKVTQSSRYLVKRTGEKVFLECVQDMDHENMFWYRQDPGLGLRLIYFSYDVKMKEKGDIPEGYSVSREKKERFSLILESASTNQTSMYLCASSSRDRGGTQYFGPGTRLTVL.

The chain carries TRBV7-9 and TRBJ2-7; TRBD2 matches at 13 bases. J gave up 4 bases and V 5 bases, and 5 bases lay outside the gene matches. CDR3 size: 15 residues. Germline assignment: CDR1 SEHNR and CDR2 FQNEAQ (reference sequence). In nucleotides, the CDR3 is TGTGCCAGCAGCCCCCGACTAGCGGGAGGTTACGAGCAGTACTTC. Encoded protein: CASSPRLAGGYEQYF. The full variable domain, rest sourced from reference TRBV7-9 and TRBJ2-7, is DTGVSQNPRHKITKRGQNVTFRCDPISEHNRLYWYRQTLGQGPEFLTYFQNEAQLEKSRLLSDRFSAERPKGSFSTLEIQRTEQGDSAMYLCASSPRLAGGYEQYFGPGTRLTVT.

This clone has a single count. The V and J genes are TRBV19 and TRBJ1-1; 10 positions agree with TRBD1. The V segment lost 4 bases and the J segment 0 bases; nucleotides outside the gene matches: 11. CDR1 and CDR2 from the germline V gene are LNHDA and SQIVND (reference sequence). The CDR3 totals 18 residues. The CDR3 is CASSTGTGDPKMNTEAFF. CDR3 bases: TGTGCCAGTAGTACTGGGACAGGGGACCCTAAAATGAACACTGAAGCTTTCTTT.

This rearrangement joins TRBV7-2 to TRBJ2-7; TRBD2 agrees at 12 bases. V lost 4 bases, J lost 4 bases, and 5 bases stayed unmatched. The V gene's germline CDR1 is SGHTA and CDR2 FQGNSA. This CDR3 comprises 15 residues. The CDR3, as DNA: TGTGCCAGCAGCTCTCTAGCGGGAGGGCGATACGAGCAGTACTTC. The encoded protein is CASSSLAGGRYEQYF.

A few counts support this clone. This sample includes further DNA sequences coding for the same CDR3. The V gene is TRBV5-1, the J gene TRBJ2-3; TRBD2 matches 9 bases. CDR1 SGHRS and CDR2 YFSETQ come from the germline V gene. The J segment lost 6 bases and the V segment lost 0 bases, leaving 5 bases of the junction unmatched. The CDR3 has 15 residues. The CDR3 reads CASSLVASGTDTQYF. The CDR3 nucleotides are TGCGCCAGCAGCTTGGTGGCTAGCGGGACGGATACGCAGTATTTT.

The V and J genes are TRBV5-6 and TRBJ2-7; a possible D gene is TRBD2 (7 bases). Trimming took off 4 bases at V and 2 bases at J, with 16 bases between the two ends. Germline-derived CDR1 and CDR2 are SGHDT and YYEEEE. The CDR3 runs 15 residues. The CDR3 nucleotides are TGTGCCAGCAGCGGGGGGGGGCAGGAGCCCTACGAGCAGTACTTC. This translates into CASSGGGQEPYEQYF.

The chain recombines TRBV28 with TRBJ1-1, with TRBD1 matching over 7 bases. Per germline, CDR1 MDHEN and CDR2 SYDVKM. V shed 5 bases and J 11 bases; nucleotides not matched to a gene: 8. The CDR3 covers 12 residues. In DNA form, the CDR3 reads TGTGCCAGCAGTGGCCGACAGGGTCGGGCTTTCTTT. Protein sequence: CASSGRQGRAFF. Variable domain in full (rest from reference TRBV28 and TRBJ1-1): DVKVTQSSRYLVKRTGEKVFLECVQDMDHENMFWYRQDPGLGLRLIYFSYDVKMKEKGDIPEGYSVSREKKERFSLILESASTNQTSMYLCASSGRQGRAFFGQGTRLTVV.

The CDR3 spells CASSLVSSDTQYF. Here the CDR3 DNA reads TGTGCCAGCAGCTTAGTGTCGTCAGATACGCAGTATTTT. The chain couples TRBV7-2 to TRBJ2-3; D gene ambiguous. The germline V and J ends were trimmed by 1 base and 4 bases, with 6 bases remaining between them. Germline V gives CDR1 SGHTA, CDR2 FQGNSA. The CDR3 is 13 amino acids.

The V gene is TRBV11-3, the J gene TRBJ2-5, with 7 bases aligning to TRBD1. Germline loops: CDR1 SGHNT, CDR2 YENEEA. The CDR3 loop spans 14 amino acids. Losses at the gene ends were 4 bases for V and 1 base for J; bases not matched to a gene: 3. The CDR3, as DNA: TGTGCCAGCAGCTCGGGACAGCTCCAAGAGACCCAGTACTTC. As protein: CASSSGQLQETQYF.

The V call is TRBV9, the J call TRBJ2-3; D might be TRBD2 (5 bases). CDR1 and CDR2 (germline): SGDLS, YYNGEE. Trimming removed 0 bases from V and 4 bases from J, with 12 bases in between. The CDR3 is 15 amino acids. CDR3 amino acids: CASSVAGFNPDTQYF. CDR3 bases: TGTGCCAGCAGCGTAGCGGGATTCAACCCAGATACGCAGTATTTT. Full variable domain (outside the CDR3, taken from reference TRBV9 and TRBJ2-3): DSGVTQTPKHLITATGQRVTLRCSPRSGDLSVYWYQQSLDQGLQFLIQYYNGEERAKGNILERFSAQQFPDLHSELNLSSLELGDSALYFCASSVAGFNPDTQYFGPGTRLTVL.

The rearrangement joins TRBV2 to TRBJ1-1; D unclear. Trimming left V 8 bases short and J 8 bases short, with 12 bases between. The CDR3 runs to 11 residues. Germline V gene sequence: CDR1 SNHLY, CDR2 FYNNEI. The DNA of the CDR3 is TGTGCCAGCCAGCTGGAGCGAGAAGCTTTCTTT. Translating it yields CASQLEREAFF. Drawing the rest from reference TRBV2 and TRBJ1-1, the complete variable domain is EPEVTQTPSHQVTQMGQEVILRCVPISNHLYFYWYRQILGQKVEFLVSFYNNEISEKSEIFDDQFSVERPDGSNFTLKIRSTKLEDSAMYFCASQLEREAFFGQGTRLTVV.

The CDR3 sequence is CASSLAGHEQYF. The CDR3 nucleotides read TGTGCCAGCAGCTTAGCGGGGCACGAGCAGTACTTC. V gene TRBV11-1 combines with J gene TRBJ2-7; D perhaps matches TRBD1 (5 bases). This CDR3 region has 12 residues. Germline values: CDR1 SGHAT, CDR2 FQDESV (reference sequence). Between the trimmed V and J ends, which lost 0 bases and 5 bases, there was a span of 5 bases.

The V and J genes are TRBV11-3 and TRBJ1-3; D call uncertain. This CDR3 contains 16 residues. The germline V and J ends were trimmed by 4 bases and 2 bases, with 15 bases remaining between them. Germline V gene data show CDR1 as SGHNT and CDR2 as YENEEA. CDR3 amino acids: CASSSYRVGTGNTIYF. CDR3 in DNA: TGTGCCAGCAGCTCCTATCGAGTCGGGACTGGAAACACCATATATTTT.

The chain couples TRBV30 to TRBJ2-3; D perhaps matches TRBD2 (6 bases). The germline CDR1 and CDR2 sequences are GTSNPN and SVGIG (reference sequence). This CDR3 is built from 13 residues. V was pared by 3 bases and J by 4 bases, with 11 bases between. The CDR3 DNA follows: TGTGCCTGGAGGAAGGAGGGCCCAGATACGCAGTATTTT. Protein: CAWRKEGPDTQYF.

V and J are TRBV7-2 and TRBJ2-5; 10 nucleotides align to TRBD1. Germline CDR1 is SGHTA and CDR2 is FQGNSA. This CDR3 has 14 residues. Losses at the gene ends were 5 bases for V and 3 bases for J; bases not matched to a gene: 3. The chain's CDR3 is CASSRGTGEETQYF. The CDR3 DNA reads as TGTGCCAGCAGCCGAGGGACAGGGGAAGAGACCCAGTACTTC.

J is TRBJ2-1 and V is TRBV7-9; D may be TRBD2 (6 bases). Trimming shortened V by 5 bases and J by 3 bases, and 17 bases separated the two germline ends. CDR3 size: 16 residues. Germline V gene data show CDR1 as SEHNR and CDR2 as FQNEAQ (reference sequence). CDR3 nucleotides: TGTGCCAGCAGCCTCTCCCCCGGGACTCTCTACAATGAGCAGTTCTTC. Residues: CASSLSPGTLYNEQFF.

The chain recombines TRBV15 with TRBJ1-4; possible D gene TRBD1, 6 bases. In germline, CDR1 is LNHNV, CDR2 YYDKDF (reference sequence). The CDR3 loop spans 17 amino acids. Trimming removed 1 base at V and 7 bases at J, with 19 bases between. CDR3 in DNA: TGTGCCACCAGCAGAGGCTTTAGTGGCAGGGGAAGTGAAAAACTGTTTTTT. This sequence encodes CATSRGFSGRGSEKLFF.

The rearrangement links TRBV14 to TRBJ2-2; unclear D gene. Germline CDR1 and CDR2: SGHDN and FVKESK. The CDR3 has 13 amino acids. V was clipped by 4 bases and J by 4 bases, with 7 bases between them. The CDR3 spells CASSPQVTGELFF. The DNA of the CDR3 is TGTGCCAGCAGCCCCCAGGTCACCGGGGAGCTGTTTTTT.

V is TRBV2 and J is TRBJ1-2; D is perhaps TRBD1 (6 bases). This CDR3 comprises 14 residues. Trimming removed 3 bases at V and 4 bases at J, with 12 bases between. Germline loops: CDR1 SNHLY, CDR2 FYNNEI. The CDR3 bases are TGTGCCAGCAGTGAGGGGGGGGGCAGCTATGGCTACACCTTC. This encodes CASSEGGGSYGYTF. The whole variable domain, remainder taken from reference TRBV2 and TRBJ1-2, is EPEVTQTPSHQVTQMGQEVILRCVPISNHLYFYWYRQILGQKVEFLVSFYNNEISEKSEIFDDQFSVERPDGSNFTLKIRSTKLEDSAMYFCASSEGGGSYGYTFGSGTRLTVV.

This rearrangement joins TRBV6-5 to TRBJ1-6; the match to TRBD1 covers 10 bases. There are 14 residues in the CDR3. CDR1 and CDR2 (germline): MNHEY, SVGAGI. The junction had 10 bases not matched to a gene; V was cut back by 7 bases and J by 13 bases. The CDR3 loop is CASTRGQGTRPLHF. CDR3 DNA sequence: TGTGCCAGCACCCGGGGACAGGGGACGAGGCCCCTCCACTTT.